This T cell receptor (beta chain) emerged from a study of radiotherapy plus CTLA-4 blockade in lung cancer. Study context: An objective response was seen in roughly a sixth of patients, and disease control in around 31%.

The germline gives CDR1 MNHNS, CDR2 SASEGT. The CDR3 covers 15 residues. J lost 4 bases, V lost 5 bases, and 9 bases had no gene match. Generated by immunoSEQ multiplex PCR, the TCRdb table keeps only in-frame clones and is missing some. The sample has 53,000 or so clones, 76% seen once. This TCR came from a human donor with non-small cell lung cancer who had stable disease on radiotherapy plus ipilimumab. The sequences come from peripheral blood, collected from a patient treated with radiotherapy plus ipilimumab. The V and J genes are TRBV6-1 and TRBJ1-2; 8 nucleotides align to TRBD1. DNA of the CDR3: TGTGCCAGCAGTCCCGACAGGGGAAGCTCCTATGGCTACACCTTC. As protein: CASSPDRGSSYGYTF.